This is a list of T cell receptor beta chains from one sample in a study of metastatic and nonmetastatic thyroid tumors. TCRdb redid the clone calls on the PCR reads using MiXCR. The table has roughly 30,000 clones, almost 30% seen once; the top ten hold 30%. What was sequenced was blood. The source of these receptors is a female donor with papillary thyroid cancer or a benign thyroid nodule (not recorded which). Some clones in this sample may be carry-over from other donors' samples. Both conserved end residues are part of each CDR3. Fields, in order: clone size, D gene, CDR3 length, V gene, J gene, CDR3 DNA, CDR3 protein. A D gene is named only where the DNA matches it firmly. Clone size is given for some rows only: seen once, a few or many times, or a class if the clone is expanded.

size: many; D: TRBD1; length: 15; V: TRBV5-1; J: TRBJ1-5; DNA: TGCGCCAGCAGCCCTGGACAGGGGGGCAATCAGCCCCAGCATTTT; CDR3: CASSPGQGGNQPQHF
size: many; D: NA; length: 13; V: TRBV7-3; J: TRBJ1-1; DNA: TGTGCCAGCAGCCTACAGGGTATCGCTGAAGCTTTCTTT; CDR3: CASSLQGIAEAFF
size: many; D: TRBD2; length: 17; V: TRBV4-2; J: TRBJ2-2; DNA: TGTGCCAGCAGCCAAGTTGACGGGAGGGCCCTGGCTGGGGAGCTGTTTTTT; CDR3: CASSQVDGRALAGELFF
size: few; D: NA; length: 13; V: TRBV28; J: TRBJ1-2; DNA: TGTGTCAGCAGATCTGGACAGAACTATGGCTACACCTTC; CDR3: CVSRSGQNYGYTF
size: once; D: NA; length: 13; V: TRBV4-1; J: TRBJ2-5; DNA: TGCGCCAGCAGCCGATTAAGGGGAGAGACCCAGTACTTC; CDR3: CASSRLRGETQYF
size: NA; D: NA; length: 14; V: TRBV5-1; J: TRBJ2-7; DNA: TGCGCCAGCAGCTTGGGAGGGGCTTCCTACGAGCAGTACTTC; CDR3: CASSLGGASYEQYF
size: NA; D: NA; length: 14; V: TRBV19; J: TRBJ2-7; DNA: TGTGCCAGTAGTATCGGGAAAGAGGCCTACGAGCAGTACTTC; CDR3: CASSIGKEAYEQYF
size: NA; D: TRBD1; length: 16; V: TRBV14; J: TRBJ2-7; DNA: TGTGCCAGCAGCCAAGACAGGGACAGGGGATTTTACGAGCAGTACTTC; CDR3: CASSQDRDRGFYEQYF
size: NA; D: NA; length: 18; V: TRBV5-1; J: TRBJ1-1; DNA: TGCGCCAGCAGAATTCGCCCGGAGGGAGAGGGAGGAAACACTGAAGCTTTCTTT; CDR3: CASRIRPEGEGGNTEAFF
size: NA; D: NA; length: 15; V: TRBV6-1; J: TRBJ1-6; DNA: TGTGCCAGCGGATCAGGACAGTCCTATAATTCACCCCTCCACTTT; CDR3: CASGSGQSYNSPLHF
size: NA; D: TRBD2; length: 18; V: TRBV11-2; J: TRBJ2-5; DNA: TGTGCCAGCAGCCCAACACGACTAGCGGGTCGGTTTGGGGAGACCCAGTACTTC; CDR3: CASSPTRLAGRFGETQYF
size: NA; D: NA; length: 14; V: TRBV28; J: TRBJ2-7; DNA: TGTGCCAGCAGTTTAATTGGCAGTTTCTACGAGCAGTACTTC; CDR3: CASSLIGSFYEQYF
size: few; D: NA; length: 11; V: TRBV30; J: TRBJ2-7; DNA: TGTGCCTGGAGTGGGGGGAGAGAGCAGTACTTC; CDR3: CAWSGGREQYF
size: many; D: NA; length: 13; V: TRBV12-5; J: TRBJ1-1; DNA: TGTGCTAGTGCTCGGACACAGAACACTGAAGCTTTCTTT; CDR3: CASARTQNTEAFF
size: many; D: TRBD2; length: 17; V: TRBV14; J: TRBJ2-5; DNA: TGTGCCAGCAGCCGAAGAGGAGGCGGGAGGGGACAAGAGACCCAGTACTTC; CDR3: CASSRRGGGRGQETQYF
size: NA; D: NA; length: 13; V: TRBV6-1; J: TRBJ2-7; DNA: TGTGCCAGCAGTAGGACAGCTACCTACGAGCAGTACTTC; CDR3: CASSRTATYEQYF
size: few; D: NA; length: 16; V: TRBV2; J: TRBJ2-2; DNA: TGTGCCAGCAGTGAGGCAGGGGTCGCGAACACCGGGGAGCTGTTTTTT; CDR3: CASSEAGVANTGELFF
size: many; D: NA; length: 15; V: TRBV12-3/TRBV12-4; J: TRBJ1-4; DNA: TGTGCCAGCAGTTTGGCCGGACAGAGTAATGAAAAACTGTTTTTT; CDR3: CASSLAGQSNEKLFF
size: many; D: TRBD1; length: 15; V: TRBV7-9; J: TRBJ1-2; DNA: TGTGCCAGCAGCTTCGGGACAGGGTTCGACTATGGCTACACCTTC; CDR3: CASSFGTGFDYGYTF
size: many; D: TRBD1; length: 16; V: TRBV24-1; J: TRBJ2-2; DNA: TGTGCCACCAGTGACCTTGCAGGGGGAGACACCGAGGAGCTGTTTTTT; CDR3: CATSDLAGGDTEELFF
size: many; D: NA; length: 15; V: TRBV5-4; J: TRBJ1-3; DNA: TGTGCCAGCAGCTTGGAAACAGGGAGGGGAAACACCATATATTTT; CDR3: CASSLETGRGNTIYF
size: many; D: NA; length: 13; V: TRBV20-1; J: TRBJ2-5; DNA: TGCAGTGCTAGAGGTCCAGGGGAAGAGACCCAGTACTTC; CDR3: CSARGPGEETQYF
size: NA; D: TRBD2; length: 17; V: TRBV3-1; J: TRBJ2-3; DNA: TGTGCCAGCAGCCAATCCCGACTAGCGGGGAGAACAGATACGCAGTATTTT; CDR3: CASSQSRLAGRTDTQYF
size: many; D: TRBD1; length: 12; V: TRBV29-1; J: TRBJ1-1; DNA: TGCAGCGTAGGACAGGGAGGGACTGAAGCTTTCTTT; CDR3: CSVGQGGTEAFF
size: medium-sized; D: NA; length: 16; V: TRBV6-5; J: TRBJ2-1; DNA: TGTGCCAGCAGTTTGACGACTAGTGTAGGAGACAATGAGCAGTTCTTC; CDR3: CASSLTTSVGDNEQFF
size: few; D: NA; length: 14; V: TRBV27; J: TRBJ2-7; DNA: TGTGCCAGCCGCACCTTCCGGGATCCCTACGAGCAGTACTTC; CDR3: CASRTFRDPYEQYF
size: NA; D: TRBD1; length: 14; V: TRBV30; J: TRBJ2-1; DNA: TGTGCCTGGATGAAAGGGGGCGCCTACAATGAGCAGTTCTTC; CDR3: CAWMKGGAYNEQFF
size: NA; D: TRBD1; length: 15; V: TRBV7-9; J: TRBJ2-7; DNA: TGTGCCAGCAGCAAGGGAGACAGGGGGTCCTACGAGCAGTACTTC; CDR3: CASSKGDRGSYEQYF
size: NA; D: NA; length: 12; V: TRBV7-2; J: TRBJ2-7; DNA: TGTGCCAGCAGCTTAAGACTCTACGAGCAGTACTTC; CDR3: CASSLRLYEQYF
size: NA; D: NA; length: 12; V: TRBV12-3/TRBV12-4; J: TRBJ2-1; DNA: TGTGCCAGCAGTTTTATGGGTAATGAGCAGTTCTTC; CDR3: CASSFMGNEQFF
size: NA; D: NA; length: 16; V: TRBV6-1; J: TRBJ2-6; DNA: TGTGCCAGCAGACCCTTTGTAGGGCTTGGGGCCAACGTCCTGACTTTC; CDR3: CASRPFVGLGANVLTF
size: NA; D: NA; length: 14; V: TRBV4-1; J: TRBJ2-7; DNA: TGCGCCAGCAGCCAAGCTGAAGGGGCCTACGAGCAGTACTTC; CDR3: CASSQAEGAYEQYF
size: few; D: NA; length: 14; V: TRBV6-1; J: TRBJ1-4; DNA: TGTGCCAGCAGGCCCGGGACGGTTGGGGAAAAACTGTTTTTT; CDR3: CASRPGTVGEKLFF
size: NA; D: NA; length: 12; V: TRBV6-1; J: TRBJ1-2; DNA: TGTGCCAGCAGTGATTTCGGCTATGGCTACACCTTC; CDR3: CASSDFGYGYTF
size: many; D: NA; length: 14; V: TRBV18; J: TRBJ2-5; DNA: TGTGCCAGCTCACCAAGTCACGGCAAAGAGACCCAGTACTTC; CDR3: CASSPSHGKETQYF
size: many; D: NA; length: 16; V: TRBV18; J: TRBJ2-1; DNA: TGTGCCAGCTCACCACGACAACGCGGCTCCTACAATGAGCAGTTCTTC; CDR3: CASSPRQRGSYNEQFF
size: many; D: NA; length: 16; V: TRBV7-6; J: TRBJ2-1; DNA: TGTGCCAGCAGCTCCACTAGCCTGAGCTCCTACAATGAGCAGTTCTTC; CDR3: CASSSTSLSSYNEQFF
size: few; D: NA; length: 13; V: TRBV16; J: TRBJ2-7; DNA: TGTGCCAGCAGCCAATCAAGCAGGCGCGAGCAGTACTTC; CDR3: CASSQSSRREQYF
size: many; D: NA; length: 13; V: TRBV4-2; J: TRBJ2-7; DNA: TGTGCCAGCAGCCGGGAACCGGGATACGAGCAGTACTTC; CDR3: CASSREPGYEQYF
size: NA; D: TRBD1; length: 13; V: TRBV20-1; J: TRBJ2-3; DNA: TGCAGTGCCCGGGACAGGGAACCCTTAACGCAGTATTTT; CDR3: CSARDREPLTQYF
size: NA; D: NA; length: 12; V: TRBV6-1; J: TRBJ2-7; DNA: TGTGCCAGCAGTGAGAGTGAGGCAACTAAGTACTTC; CDR3: CASSESEATKYF
size: many; D: NA; length: 16; V: TRBV9; J: TRBJ1-2; DNA: TGTGCCAGCAGCTCTCCCCTTGGGGGGGCTGCCTATGGCTACACCTTC; CDR3: CASSSPLGGAAYGYTF
size: NA; D: NA; length: 12; V: TRBV6-2/TRBV6-3; J: TRBJ2-7; DNA: TGTGCCAGCAGTTCAGGCCGGTACGAGCAGTACTTC; CDR3: CASSSGRYEQYF
size: NA; D: NA; length: 14; V: TRBV6-1; J: TRBJ1-1; DNA: TGTGCCAGCAACAAAATAGGGGAGGGCACTGAAGCTTTCTTT; CDR3: CASNKIGEGTEAFF
size: NA; D: TRBD2; length: 14; V: TRBV4-1; J: TRBJ2-7; DNA: TGCGCCAGCAGCCAAGAACCGCGGGAGGGCCTACAGTACTTC; CDR3: CASSQEPREGLQYF
size: many; D: NA; length: 15; V: TRBV7-3; J: TRBJ2-6; DNA: TGTGCCAGCAGCCCGACACACTCTGGGGCCAACGTCCTGACTTTC; CDR3: CASSPTHSGANVLTF
size: NA; D: NA; length: 15; V: TRBV20-1; J: TRBJ2-1; DNA: TGCAGTGCTAGAGATGGAGACTGGTCCAGCAATGAGCAGTTCTTC; CDR3: CSARDGDWSSNEQFF
size: few; D: NA; length: 14; V: TRBV24-1; J: TRBJ2-7; DNA: TGTGCCACCAGTGATCAGGGGTCCACCTACGAGCAGTACTTC; CDR3: CATSDQGSTYEQYF
size: many; D: TRBD1; length: 15; V: TRBV12-5; J: TRBJ2-2; DNA: TGTGCTAGTGGAGGACAGGGGATGAGCACCGGGGAGCTGTTTTTT; CDR3: CASGGQGMSTGELFF
size: NA; D: NA; length: 13; V: TRBV9; J: TRBJ1-1; DNA: TGTGCCAGCAGCCGGGACACAAGGTCTGAAGCTTTCTTT; CDR3: CASSRDTRSEAFF
size: NA; D: NA; length: 13; V: TRBV30; J: TRBJ1-3; DNA: TGTGCCTGGAGTGTTGTCTCTGGAAACACCATATATTTT; CDR3: CAWSVVSGNTIYF
size: NA; D: NA; length: 17; V: TRBV19; J: TRBJ1-5; DNA: TGTGCCAGTTCTATGGGACGGAGTTCCTTGGGCAATCAGCCCCAGCATTTT; CDR3: CASSMGRSSLGNQPQHF
size: NA; D: TRBD1; length: 17; V: TRBV20-1; J: TRBJ2-1; DNA: TGCAGTGCTGGCGACCTGGACAGGGGGCTGTCCTACAATGAGCAGTTCTTC; CDR3: CSAGDLDRGLSYNEQFF
size: NA; D: NA; length: 12; V: TRBV30; J: TRBJ1-1; DNA: TGTGCCTGGAGTTTTCGAGTCACTGAAGCTTTCTTT; CDR3: CAWSFRVTEAFF
size: few; D: NA; length: 14; V: TRBV6-1; J: TRBJ1-6; DNA: TGTGCCACCGCTTCGGGGCAAAATAATTCACCCCTCCACTTT; CDR3: CATASGQNNSPLHF